Here is one TCR beta chain with its context. Its antigen is unknown. Trimming removed 5 bases from V and 2 bases from J; junction bases left unmatched: 3. Per the germline V gene, CDR1 is SQVTM and CDR2 is ANQGSEA. The CDR3 has 13 residues. This entry belongs to a study of CD8 T cells in ankylosing spondylitis. Study-level points and caveats: What appeared characteristic of ankylosing spondylitis blood was a TCR beta motif of several highly homologous variants. In synovial fluid and blood from reactive arthritis, some motif variants were previously reported. Clones linked to disease, bearing a CD8+ phenotype, were relatively rare in peripheral blood.

Molecular-barcoded quantitative 5'-RACE produced these TCR beta libraries. Via MiXCR, TCRdb re-called the 5' RACE reads, giving one row per CDR3 protein. The sample records 130,000 or so distinct CDR3 sequences, about 15% being singletons. The sample was blood, either unsorted or a sorted T cell fraction (not recorded which). V and J are TRBV29-1 and TRBJ2-7; 10 nucleotides align to TRBD2. The receptor comes from a male donor with ankylosing spondylitis. The CDR3 coding sequence is TGCAGCGTTAGAAGCGGGAGGGCCTACGAGCAGTACTTC. It is translated as CSVRSGRAYEQYF.